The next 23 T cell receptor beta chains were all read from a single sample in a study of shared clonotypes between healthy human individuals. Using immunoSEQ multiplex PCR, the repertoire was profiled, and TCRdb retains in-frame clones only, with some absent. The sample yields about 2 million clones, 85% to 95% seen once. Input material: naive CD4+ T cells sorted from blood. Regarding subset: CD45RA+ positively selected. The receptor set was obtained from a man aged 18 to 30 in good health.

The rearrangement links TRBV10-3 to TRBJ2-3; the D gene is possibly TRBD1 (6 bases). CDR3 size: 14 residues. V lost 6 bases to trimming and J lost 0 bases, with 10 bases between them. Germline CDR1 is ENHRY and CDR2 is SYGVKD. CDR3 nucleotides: TGTGCCATCAGCATACAGGGTAGCACAGATACGCAGTATTTT. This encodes CAISIQGSTDTQYF.

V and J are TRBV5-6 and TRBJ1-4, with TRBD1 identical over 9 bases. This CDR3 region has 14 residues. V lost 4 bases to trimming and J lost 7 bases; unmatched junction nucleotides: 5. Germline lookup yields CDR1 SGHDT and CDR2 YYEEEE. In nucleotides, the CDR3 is TGTGCCAGCAGCCACAGGGGGCTGGGTGAAAAACTGTTTTTT. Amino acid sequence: CASSHRGLGEKLFF.

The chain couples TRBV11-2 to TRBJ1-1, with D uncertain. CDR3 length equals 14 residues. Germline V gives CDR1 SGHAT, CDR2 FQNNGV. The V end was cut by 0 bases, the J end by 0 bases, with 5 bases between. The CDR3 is CASSLDTVNTEAFF. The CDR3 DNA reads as TGTGCCAGCAGCTTAGATACCGTGAACACTGAAGCTTTCTTT.

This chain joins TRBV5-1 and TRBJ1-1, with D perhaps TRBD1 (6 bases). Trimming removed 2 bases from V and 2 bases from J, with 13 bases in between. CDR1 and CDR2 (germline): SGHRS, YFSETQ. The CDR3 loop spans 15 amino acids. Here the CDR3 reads CASSFTGLGNTEAFF. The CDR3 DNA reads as TGCGCCAGCAGCTTCACAGGGTTGGGAAACACTGAAGCTTTCTTT.

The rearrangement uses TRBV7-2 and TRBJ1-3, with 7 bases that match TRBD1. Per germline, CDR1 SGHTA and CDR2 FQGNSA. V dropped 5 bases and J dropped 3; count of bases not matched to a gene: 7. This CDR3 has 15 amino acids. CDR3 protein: CASSARQGIGNTIYF. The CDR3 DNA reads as TGTGCCAGCAGCGCACGACAGGGTATTGGAAACACCATATATTTT.

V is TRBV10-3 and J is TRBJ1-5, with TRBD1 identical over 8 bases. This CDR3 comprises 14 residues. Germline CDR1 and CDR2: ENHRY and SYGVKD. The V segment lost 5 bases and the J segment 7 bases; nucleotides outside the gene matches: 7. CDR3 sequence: CAISPGQALQPQHF. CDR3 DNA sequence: TGTGCCATCAGTCCGGGACAGGCCCTCCAGCCCCAGCATTTT.

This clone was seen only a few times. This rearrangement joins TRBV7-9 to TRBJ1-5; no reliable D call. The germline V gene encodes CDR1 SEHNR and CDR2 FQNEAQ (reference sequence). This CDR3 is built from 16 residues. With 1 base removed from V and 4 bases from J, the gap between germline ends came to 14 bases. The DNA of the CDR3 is TGTGCCAGCAGCTTAGACGAGAGGGTGAAGAATCAGCCCCAGCATTTT. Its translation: CASSLDERVKNQPQHF. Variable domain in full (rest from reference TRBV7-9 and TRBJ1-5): DTGVSQNPRHKITKRGQNVTFRCDPISEHNRLYWYRQTLGQGPEFLTYFQNEAQLEKSRLLSDRFSAERPKGSFSTLEIQRTEQGDSAMYLCASSLDERVKNQPQHFGDGTRLSIL.

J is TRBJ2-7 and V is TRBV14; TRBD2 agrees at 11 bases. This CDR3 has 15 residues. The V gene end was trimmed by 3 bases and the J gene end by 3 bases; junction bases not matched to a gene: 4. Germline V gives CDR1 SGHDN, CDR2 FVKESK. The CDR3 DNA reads TGTGCCAGCAGCCATGGACTAGCGGGCCGCTACGAGCAGTACTTC. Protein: CASSHGLAGRYEQYF.

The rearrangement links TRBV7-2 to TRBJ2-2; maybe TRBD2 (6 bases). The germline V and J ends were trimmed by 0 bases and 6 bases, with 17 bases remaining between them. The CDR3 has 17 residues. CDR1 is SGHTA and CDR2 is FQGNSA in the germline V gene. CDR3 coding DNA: TGTGCCAGCAGCTTAGCTACGCTAGCGAGGGAGTCCGGGGAGCTGTTTTTT. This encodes CASSLATLARESGELFF.

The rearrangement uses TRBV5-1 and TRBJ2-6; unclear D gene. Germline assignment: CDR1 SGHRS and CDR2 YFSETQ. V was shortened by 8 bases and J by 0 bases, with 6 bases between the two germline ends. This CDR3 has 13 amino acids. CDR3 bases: TGCGCCAGTACGGTCTCTGGGGCCAACGTCCTGACTTTC. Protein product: CASTVSGANVLTF.

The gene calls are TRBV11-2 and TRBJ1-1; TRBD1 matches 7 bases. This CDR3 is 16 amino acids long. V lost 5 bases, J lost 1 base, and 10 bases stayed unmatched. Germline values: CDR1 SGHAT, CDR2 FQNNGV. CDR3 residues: CASSLRTGGRNTEAFF. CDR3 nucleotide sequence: TGTGCCAGCAGCCTTCGGACAGGTGGACGGAACACTGAAGCTTTCTTT.

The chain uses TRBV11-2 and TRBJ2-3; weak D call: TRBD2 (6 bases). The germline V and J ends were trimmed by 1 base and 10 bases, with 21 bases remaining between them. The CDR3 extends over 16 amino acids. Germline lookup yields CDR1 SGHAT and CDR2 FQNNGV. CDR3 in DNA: TGTGCCAGCAGCTTAGGCGTGGGAGGATCCCTGGATGCGCAGTATTTT. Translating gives CASSLGVGGSLDAQYF.

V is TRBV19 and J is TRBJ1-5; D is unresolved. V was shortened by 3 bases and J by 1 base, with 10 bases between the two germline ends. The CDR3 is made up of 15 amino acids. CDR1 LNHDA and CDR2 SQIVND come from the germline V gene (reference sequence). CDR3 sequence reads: CASSITAGSNQPQHF. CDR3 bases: TGTGCCAGTAGTATTACCGCGGGGAGCAATCAGCCCCAGCATTTT.

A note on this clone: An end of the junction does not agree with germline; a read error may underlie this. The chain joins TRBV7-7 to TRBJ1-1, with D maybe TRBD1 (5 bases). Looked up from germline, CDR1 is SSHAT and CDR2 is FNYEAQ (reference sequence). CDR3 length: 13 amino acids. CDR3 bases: TGTGCTAGCAGCTTAGAGAGGGGAACTGAAGCTTTCTTT. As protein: CASSLERGTEAFF.

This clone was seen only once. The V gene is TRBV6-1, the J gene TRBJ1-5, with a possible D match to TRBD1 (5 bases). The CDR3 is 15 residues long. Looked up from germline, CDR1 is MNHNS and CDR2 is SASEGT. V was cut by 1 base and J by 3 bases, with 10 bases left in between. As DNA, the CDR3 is TGTGCCAGCAGTGAAGGGGGCTCTTTCAATCAGCCCCAGCATTTT. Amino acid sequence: CASSEGGSFNQPQHF.

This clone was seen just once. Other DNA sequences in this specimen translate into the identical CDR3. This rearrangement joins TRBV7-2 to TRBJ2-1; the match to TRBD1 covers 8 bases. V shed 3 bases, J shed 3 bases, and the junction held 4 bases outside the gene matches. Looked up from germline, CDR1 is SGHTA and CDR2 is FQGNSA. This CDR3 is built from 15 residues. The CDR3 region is CASSFDRGGYNEQFF. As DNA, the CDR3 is TGTGCCAGCAGCTTCGACAGGGGTGGCTACAATGAGCAGTTCTTC.

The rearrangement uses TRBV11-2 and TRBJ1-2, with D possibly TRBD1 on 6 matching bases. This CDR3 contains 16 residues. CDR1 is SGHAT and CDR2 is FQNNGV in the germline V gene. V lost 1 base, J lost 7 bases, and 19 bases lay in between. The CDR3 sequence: CASSLGGPKYKGGYTF. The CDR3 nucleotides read TGTGCCAGCAGCTTAGGGGGGCCAAAATACAAGGGTGGCTACACCTTC.

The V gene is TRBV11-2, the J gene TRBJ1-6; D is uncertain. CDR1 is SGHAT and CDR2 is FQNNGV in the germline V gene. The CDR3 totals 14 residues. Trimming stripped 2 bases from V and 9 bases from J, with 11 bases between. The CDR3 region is CASSLTDQGSPLHF. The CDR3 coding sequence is TGTGCCAGCAGCTTAACAGATCAAGGTTCACCCCTCCACTTT.

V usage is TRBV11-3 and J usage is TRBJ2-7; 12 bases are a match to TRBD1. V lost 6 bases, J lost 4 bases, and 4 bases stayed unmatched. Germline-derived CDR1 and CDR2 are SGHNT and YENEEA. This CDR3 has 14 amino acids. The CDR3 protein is CASSGTGGVYEQYF. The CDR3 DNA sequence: TGTGCCAGCAGTGGGACAGGGGGCGTATACGAGCAGTACTTC.

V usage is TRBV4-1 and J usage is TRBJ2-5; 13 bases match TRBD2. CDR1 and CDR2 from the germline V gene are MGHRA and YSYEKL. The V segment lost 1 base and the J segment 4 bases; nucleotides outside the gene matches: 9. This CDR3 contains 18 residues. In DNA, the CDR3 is TGCGCCAGCAGCCAAGGGCGGACTAGCGGGGGAGGGGGAGAGACCCAGTACTTC. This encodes CASSQGRTSGGGGETQYF.

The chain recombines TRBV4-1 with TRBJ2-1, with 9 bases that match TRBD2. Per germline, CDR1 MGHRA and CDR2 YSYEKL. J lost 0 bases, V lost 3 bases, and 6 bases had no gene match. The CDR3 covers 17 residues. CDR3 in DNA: TGCGCCAGCAGCCAGGTACTAGCGGGTCTCTCCTACAATGAGCAGTTCTTC. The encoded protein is CASSQVLAGLSYNEQFF.

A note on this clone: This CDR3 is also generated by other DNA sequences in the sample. CDR3 residues: CASSPGQGGETQYF. The CDR3 nucleotides read TGTGCCAGCTCACCTGGACAGGGTGGGGAGACCCAGTACTTC. The chain joins TRBV18 to TRBJ2-5; 8 positions agree with TRBD1. The CDR3 runs 14 residues. Trimming cost V 3 bases and J 5 bases; bases outside gene matches: 5. Looked up from germline, CDR1 is KGHSH and CDR2 is LQKENI.

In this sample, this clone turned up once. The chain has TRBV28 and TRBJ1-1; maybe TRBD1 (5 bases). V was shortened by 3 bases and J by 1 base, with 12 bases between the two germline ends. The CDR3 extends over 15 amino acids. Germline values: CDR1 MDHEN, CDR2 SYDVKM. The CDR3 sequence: CASSFAGLGNTEAFF. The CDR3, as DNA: TGTGCCAGCAGTTTTGCGGGGCTGGGGAACACTGAAGCTTTCTTT.